These 22 T cell receptor beta chains came from one sample sequenced in a study of STAT3 mutations in large granular lymphocyte leukemia. Study-wide points: Every T-cell large granular lymphocyte leukemia patient had at least one immunodominant TCR beta clonotype.

Clones were sequenced by immunoSEQ multiplex PCR, and TCRdb holds only the in-frame ones, with some missing. Among thousands of clones listed, about 39% were seen once. Their antigens remain unidentified. The sample comprised peripheral blood mononuclear cells. The source is a man aged 60-69 years with T-cell large granular lymphocyte leukemia. Some clones in this sample may be carry-over from other donors' samples.

In this sample, this clone turned up a few times. This chain uses TRBV11-2 with TRBJ1-2; weak D call: TRBD1 (6 bases). V lost 5 bases and J lost 5, with 12 bases in between. CDR1 is SGHAT, CDR2 FQNNGV, per germline. CDR3 length equals 13 residues. CDR3 nucleotides: TGTGCCAGCAGCCATCGACAGGCGTATGGCTACACCTTC. It translates to CASSHRQAYGYTF. Complete variable domain (other parts from reference TRBV11-2 and TRBJ1-2): EAGVAQSPRYKIIEKRQSVAFWCNPISGHATLYWYQQILGQGPKLLIQFQNNGVVDDSQLPKDRFSAERLKGVDSTLKIQPAKLEDSAVYLCASSHRQAYGYTFGSGTRLTVV.

The chain carries TRBV7-9 and TRBJ2-3; D not resolved. Germline V gene data show CDR1 as SEHNR and CDR2 as FQNEAQ (reference sequence). V was clipped by 4 bases and J by 5 bases, with 7 bases between them. CDR3 size: 12 residues. CDR3 sequence reads: CASSYSRDTQYF. The DNA for the CDR3 is TGTGCCAGCAGCTACAGCCGAGATACGCAGTATTTT.

In the case of this clone: The junction does not match germline at one end; this may be a read error. The rearrangement links TRBV5-1 to TRBJ1-3; D gene unclear. This CDR3 comprises 16 residues. The germline CDR1 and CDR2 sequences are SGHRS and YFSETQ. The DNA of the CDR3 is TGCGCCAGCAGTTTGGGCTCACTCCGCTCTGGAAACACCATATATTTT. This gives the protein CASSLGSLRSGNTIYF.

This clone has a handful of counts. The V and J genes are TRBV5-6 and TRBJ1-3; possibly TRBD1 for D (5 bases). Germline values: CDR1 SGHDT, CDR2 YYEEEE. CDR3 length equals 15 residues. Trimming pared 4 bases from V and 2 bases from J, leaving 13 bases between. CDR3 DNA: TGTGCCAGCAGCGGGGGGGACGGAGCTGGAAACACCATATATTTT. Its protein product is CASSGGDGAGNTIYF.

The genes are TRBV29-1 and TRBJ2-7; D is tentatively TRBD1 or TRBD2 (5 bases each). The germline CDR1 and CDR2 sequences are SQVTM and ANQGSEA. Trimming took off 4 bases at V and 6 bases at J, with 13 bases between the two ends. The CDR3 is 12 amino acids. This CDR3 reads CSVGTAGGEQYF. CDR3 DNA: TGCAGCGTTGGGACGGCTGGGGGCGAGCAGTACTTC.

The rearrangement links TRBV7-9 to TRBJ2-3; D remains ambiguous. Per the germline V gene, CDR1 is SEHNR and CDR2 is FQNEAQ (reference sequence). The CDR3 has 11 residues. The V gene lost 10 bases and the J gene lost 6 bases, with 11 bases spanning the gap. The CDR3, as DNA: TGTGCCATTCCCCGTGGGGATACGCAGTATTTT. As protein: CAIPRGDTQYF.

The J gene is TRBJ2-7, the V gene TRBV5-1; TRBD1 is a possible D gene (6 bases). Trimming removed 4 bases at V and 3 bases at J, with 11 bases between. Per the germline V gene, CDR1 is SGHRS and CDR2 is YFSETQ. The CDR3 contains 13 residues. CDR3 protein: CASSQAQGYEQYF. The CDR3 nucleotides are TGCGCCAGCAGCCAGGCACAGGGCTACGAGCAGTACTTC.

V usage is TRBV6-5 and J usage is TRBJ1-5; D remains ambiguous. This CDR3 is 10 amino acids long. The V gene's germline CDR1 is MNHEY and CDR2 SVGAGI. V was clipped by 8 bases and J by 6 bases, with 5 bases between them. The CDR3 DNA follows: TGTGCCAGCGGCCGTCAGCCCCAGCATTTT. Translation gives CASGRQPQHF.

The genes are TRBV5-4 and TRBJ2-7; unclear D gene. The CDR3 has 13 amino acids. Trimming took 5 bases from V and 4 from J, leaving 13 bases between them. Per germline, CDR1 SGHNT and CDR2 YYREEE (reference sequence). The CDR3 here is CASRNEMDYEQYV. CDR3 DNA: TGTGCCAGCAGGAATGAGATGGATTACGAGCAGTACGTC.

This clone was recorded a few times. The chain combines TRBV7-9 with TRBJ1-4; no firm D call. V lost 3 bases, J lost 8 bases, and 13 bases lay in between. The length of the CDR3 is 14 residues. The germline gives CDR1 SEHNR, CDR2 FQNEAQ (reference sequence). The CDR3 sequence: CASSFFGTGEKLFF. DNA for the CDR3: TGTGCCAGCAGCTTCTTCGGCACTGGGGAAAAACTGTTTTTT.

This clone was seen just once. The chain combines TRBV5-1 with TRBJ1-5, with D perhaps TRBD1 (6 bases). Germline V gene lookup returns CDR1 SGHRS and CDR2 YFSETQ. This CDR3 spans 15 amino acids. V shed 0 bases and J shed 3 bases, with 10 bases lying between them. The CDR3 loop reads CASSLAGVDNQPQHF. CDR3 sequence (DNA): TGCGCCAGCAGCTTGGCAGGGGTTGACAATCAGCCCCAGCATTTT. Full variable domain (missing parts from reference TRBV5-1 and TRBJ1-5): KAGVTQTPRYLIKTRGQQVTLSCSPISGHRSVSWYQQTPGQGLQFLFEYFSETQRNKGNFPGRFSGRQFSNSRSEMNVSTLELGDSALYLCASSLAGVDNQPQHFGDGTRLSIL.

This clone was seen a handful of times. This sequence joins TRBV5-1 and TRBJ1-2, with D possibly matching TRBD1 (5 bases). The germline gives CDR1 SGHRS, CDR2 YFSETQ. The V end lost 0 bases, the J end lost 7 bases, and 10 bases lay between the germline ends. The CDR3 length is 13 residues. As DNA, the CDR3 is TGCGCCAGCAGCTTGGAGGACGGGGGTGGCTACACCTTC. It yields the protein CASSLEDGGGYTF.

This clone was picked up one time. This chain connects TRBV5-6 to TRBJ2-1; 9 bases match TRBD2. This CDR3 contains 17 residues. V lost 2 bases, J lost 0 bases, and 6 bases stayed unmatched. Germline CDR1 and CDR2: SGHDT and YYEEEE. This chain's CDR3 is CASSLLAGASSYNEQFF. CDR3 DNA: TGTGCCAGCAGCTTATTAGCGGGGGCTAGCTCCTACAATGAGCAGTTCTTC.

J is TRBJ2-1 and V is TRBV10-2; a weak D match, TRBD2 (6 bases). V was clipped by 2 bases and J by 8 bases, with 10 bases between them. Per the germline V gene, CDR1 is WSHSY and CDR2 is SAAADI. This CDR3 is built from 13 residues. The CDR3 DNA is TGCGCCAGCAGTGAGCCGACTAGTTATGAGCAGTTCTTC. As protein: CASSEPTSYEQFF.

The chain joins TRBV5-4 to TRBJ2-5; TRBD1 aligns across 10 bases. Germline CDR1 reads SGHNT; CDR2 reads YYREEE (reference sequence). The ends lost 4 bases at V and 4 bases at J; junction bases unmatched: 7. The length of the CDR3 is 15 residues. In DNA, the CDR3 is TGTGCCAGCAGCCCGAGACAGGGGGCGCGAGAGACCCAGTACTTC. Its translation is CASSPRQGARETQYF.

This clone came up a few times. The chain has TRBV19 and TRBJ2-1; D is unresolved. The germline gives CDR1 LNHDA, CDR2 SQIVND (reference sequence). The CDR3 has 13 amino acids. With 4 bases removed from V and 4 bases from J, the gap between germline ends came to 8 bases. CDR3 DNA: TGTGCCAGTAGTAACTCGGGTTACAATGAGCAGTTCTTC. Translating gives CASSNSGYNEQFF.

The rearrangement links TRBV7-8 to TRBJ1-5; D is uncertain. The V end was cut by 1 base, the J end by 7 bases, with 14 bases between. The CDR3 has 15 amino acids. Germline V gene sequence: CDR1 SGHVS, CDR2 FQNEAQ. The CDR3 reads CASSLVGLGPQPQHF. The CDR3 DNA sequence: TGTGCCAGCAGCTTAGTAGGGTTAGGGCCCCAGCCCCAGCATTTT.

This rearrangement joins TRBV6-1 to TRBJ2-1, with 8 bases lining up with TRBD2. The germline V gene encodes CDR1 MNHNS and CDR2 SASEGT. The V segment lost 7 bases and the J segment 5 bases; nucleotides outside the gene matches: 10. This CDR3 region has 15 residues. The CDR3 sequence is CASTERGGRNNEQFF. The DNA of the CDR3 is TGTGCCAGCACCGAACGGGGGGGGAGGAACAATGAGCAGTTCTTC.

Here the CDR3 DNA reads TGTGCCAGCAGCTTACCGGGACTTACTAGCCGTGGCTACACCTTC. Its translation is CASSLPGLTSRGYTF. The chain couples TRBV7-9 to TRBJ1-2; a weak D match, TRBD1 (5 bases). Trimming took off 2 bases at V and 7 bases at J, with 17 bases between the two ends. CDR1 and CDR2 from the germline V gene are SEHNR and FQNEAQ (reference sequence). CDR3 length: 15 residues.

The CDR3 DNA follows: TGTGCCAGCAGCGCCTTCCGGGGGGACACAGATACGCAGTATTTT. Translation gives CASSAFRGDTDTQYF. The chain employs TRBV5-4 and TRBJ2-3; 7 nucleotides align to TRBD2. This CDR3 has 15 amino acids. Germline assignment: CDR1 SGHNT and CDR2 YYREEE (reference sequence). The junction had 7 bases not matched to a gene; V was cut back by 4 bases and J by 2 bases.

The chain combines TRBV29-1 with TRBJ1-2, with D maybe TRBD1 (6 bases). The CDR3 has 12 amino acids. Germline V gene data show CDR1 as SQVTM and CDR2 as ANQGSEA. V was cut by 4 bases and J by 4 bases, with 10 bases left in between. CDR3 residues: CSVAGGAYGYTF. The CDR3 DNA sequence: TGCAGCGTTGCGGGGGGGGCCTATGGCTACACCTTC.

The chain links TRBV27 to TRBJ1-6; 8 bases match TRBD1. Germline CDR1 MNHEY, CDR2 SMNVEV (reference sequence). Trimming removed 5 bases from V and 9 bases from J; junction bases left unmatched: 6. The CDR3 runs to 14 residues. The CDR3 nucleotides are TGTGCCAGCAGTCCCGGGACAGGCCGTTCACCCCTCCACTTT. Protein sequence: CASSPGTGRSPLHF.